The present TCR beta chain was sequenced within a study of a mutant IDH1 vaccine in newly diagnosed glioma. Study at large: Previous treatment comprised radiotherapy, temozolomide, or both, mostly both.

There are 12 residues in the CDR3. V was pared by 6 bases and J by 2 bases, with 1 base of the junction left unmatched. Germline V gene lookup returns CDR1 MNHEY and CDR2 SMNVEV (reference sequence). On this clone: Its antigen is as yet unknown.

The time point is: week 11, during vaccination. The vaccine gave 300 ug of a 20-mer mutant IDH1 peptide subcutaneously per dose. New WHO grade 3 or 4 astrocytomas that were IDH1-mutant and ATRX-lost occurred in the donors. TCRdb's table, derived via immunoSEQ multiplex PCR, lists solely in-frame clones and lacks some. The repertoire consists of about 40,000 clones, with around 84% occurring once and the leading ten covering 2.2%. The sample here was PBMCs, taken from a glioma patient whose treatment included an IDH1 peptide vaccine. The rearrangement joins TRBV27 to TRBJ2-7; 7 positions agree with TRBD2. The sequence came from a man aged 35-49 years with glioma. The CDR3 region is CASRTSPYEQYF. The CDR3 nucleotides are TGTGCCAGCAGGACTAGCCCCTACGAGCAGTACTTC.